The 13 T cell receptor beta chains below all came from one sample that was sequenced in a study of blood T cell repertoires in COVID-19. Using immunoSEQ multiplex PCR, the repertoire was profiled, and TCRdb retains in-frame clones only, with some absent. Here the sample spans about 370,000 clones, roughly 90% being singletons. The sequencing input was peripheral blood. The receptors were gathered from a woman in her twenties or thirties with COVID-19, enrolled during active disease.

The CDR3 protein is CASSLGGDRATDTQYF. For the CDR3, the DNA is TGCGCCAGCAGCTTGGGTGGGGACAGGGCCACAGATACGCAGTATTTT. The chain couples TRBV5-1 to TRBJ2-3; 9 bases are shared with TRBD1. Losses at the gene ends were 0 bases for V and 2 bases for J; bases not matched to a gene: 4. The CDR3 has 16 amino acids. Germline-derived CDR1 and CDR2 are SGHRS and YFSETQ.

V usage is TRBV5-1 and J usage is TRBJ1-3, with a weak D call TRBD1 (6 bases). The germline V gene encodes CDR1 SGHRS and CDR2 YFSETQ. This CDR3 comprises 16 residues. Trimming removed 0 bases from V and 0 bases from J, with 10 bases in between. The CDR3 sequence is CASSLEGVYSGNTIYF. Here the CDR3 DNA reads TGCGCCAGCAGCTTGGAGGGGGTTTACTCTGGAAACACCATATATTTT.

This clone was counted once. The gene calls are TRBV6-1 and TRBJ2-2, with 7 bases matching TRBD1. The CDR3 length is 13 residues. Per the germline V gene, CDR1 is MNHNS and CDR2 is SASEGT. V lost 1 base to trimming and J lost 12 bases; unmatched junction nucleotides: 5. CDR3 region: CASSEDRQGQLFF. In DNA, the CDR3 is TGTGCCAGCAGTGAAGACCGACAGGGCCAGCTGTTTTTT.

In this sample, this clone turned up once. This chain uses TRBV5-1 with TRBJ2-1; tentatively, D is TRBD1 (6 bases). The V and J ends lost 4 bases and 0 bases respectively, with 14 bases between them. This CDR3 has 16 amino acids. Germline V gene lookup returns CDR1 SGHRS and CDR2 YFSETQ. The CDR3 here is CASSQRQASSYNEQFF. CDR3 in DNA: TGCGCCAGCAGCCAGCGACAGGCGAGCTCCTACAATGAGCAGTTCTTC.

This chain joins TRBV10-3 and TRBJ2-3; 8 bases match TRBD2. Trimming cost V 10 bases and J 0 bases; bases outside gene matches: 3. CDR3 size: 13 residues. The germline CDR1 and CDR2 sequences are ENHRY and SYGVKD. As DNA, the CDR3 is TGTGCCACCGCGGGGGGAAGCACAGATACGCAGTATTTT. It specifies CATAGGSTDTQYF.

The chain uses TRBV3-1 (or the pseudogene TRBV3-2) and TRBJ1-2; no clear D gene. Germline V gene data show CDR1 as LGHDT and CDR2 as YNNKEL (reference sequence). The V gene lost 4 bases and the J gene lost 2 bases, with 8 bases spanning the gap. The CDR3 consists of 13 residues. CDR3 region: CASSPGLNYGYTF. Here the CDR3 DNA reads TGTGCCAGCAGCCCGGGGTTAAACTATGGCTACACCTTC.

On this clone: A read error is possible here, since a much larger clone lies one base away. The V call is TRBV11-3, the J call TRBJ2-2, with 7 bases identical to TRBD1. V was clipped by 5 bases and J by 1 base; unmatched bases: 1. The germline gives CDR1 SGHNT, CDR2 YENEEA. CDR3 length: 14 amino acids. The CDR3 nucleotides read TGTGCCAGCAGCAGGACAGGGAACACCGGGGAGCTGTTTTTT. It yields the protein CASSRTGNTGELFF.

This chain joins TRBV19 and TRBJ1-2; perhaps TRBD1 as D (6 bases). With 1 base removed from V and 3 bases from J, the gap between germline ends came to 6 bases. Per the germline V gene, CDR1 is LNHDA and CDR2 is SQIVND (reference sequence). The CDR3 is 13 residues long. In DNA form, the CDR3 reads TGTGCCAGTAGTATAGGACAGGACTATGGCTACACCTTC. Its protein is CASSIGQDYGYTF.

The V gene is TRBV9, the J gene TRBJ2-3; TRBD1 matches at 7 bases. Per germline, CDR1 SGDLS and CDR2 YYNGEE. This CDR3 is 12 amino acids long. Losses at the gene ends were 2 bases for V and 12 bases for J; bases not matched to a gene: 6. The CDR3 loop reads CASSVDRDSQYF. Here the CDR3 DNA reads TGTGCCAGCAGCGTGGACCGGGACAGTCAGTATTTT.

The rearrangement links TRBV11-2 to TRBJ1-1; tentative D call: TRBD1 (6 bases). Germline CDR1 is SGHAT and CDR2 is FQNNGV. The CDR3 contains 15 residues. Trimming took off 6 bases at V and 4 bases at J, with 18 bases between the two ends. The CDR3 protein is CASRKQGLGTTEAFF. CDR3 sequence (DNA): TGTGCCAGCAGGAAACAGGGTTTAGGAACCACTGAAGCTTTCTTT.

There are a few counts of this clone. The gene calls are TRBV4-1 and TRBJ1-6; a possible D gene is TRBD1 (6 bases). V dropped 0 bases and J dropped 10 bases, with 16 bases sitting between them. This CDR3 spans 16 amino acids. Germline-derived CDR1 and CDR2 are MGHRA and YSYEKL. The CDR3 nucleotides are TGCGCCAGCAGCCAAGACCTGGTAGGGGGTCGGTCACCCCTCCACTTT. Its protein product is CASSQDLVGGRSPLHF.

The CDR3 protein is CASSLKRRANYGYTF. The DNA of the CDR3 is TGTGCCAGCAGTTTAAAGCGTAGAGCAAACTATGGCTACACCTTC. The chain recombines TRBV28 with TRBJ1-2; D remains unclear. Germline values: CDR1 MDHEN, CDR2 SYDVKM. V was shortened by 2 bases and J by 2 bases, with 12 bases between the two germline ends. The CDR3 runs to 15 residues.

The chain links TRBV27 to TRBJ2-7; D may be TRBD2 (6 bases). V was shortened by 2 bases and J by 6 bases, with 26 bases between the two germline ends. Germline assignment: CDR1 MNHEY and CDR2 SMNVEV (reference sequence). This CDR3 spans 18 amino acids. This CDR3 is CASSLGDRTIGSGIEQYV. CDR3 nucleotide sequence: TGTGCCAGCAGTTTAGGGGACCGGACTATAGGTTCGGGAATCGAGCAGTACGTC.